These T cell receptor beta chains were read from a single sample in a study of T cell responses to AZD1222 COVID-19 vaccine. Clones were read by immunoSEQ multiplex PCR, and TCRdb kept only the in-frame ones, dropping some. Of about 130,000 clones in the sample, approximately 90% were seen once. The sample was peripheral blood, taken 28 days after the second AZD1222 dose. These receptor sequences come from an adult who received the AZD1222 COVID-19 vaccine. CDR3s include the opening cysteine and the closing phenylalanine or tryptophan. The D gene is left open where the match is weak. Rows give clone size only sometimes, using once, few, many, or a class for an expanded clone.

cdr3_nt: TGTGCCAGTAGTATCCGGACGGGCTACGAGCAGTACTTC
cdr3_aa: CASSIRTGYEQYF
v_call: TRBV19
d_call: .
j_call: TRBJ2-7
clone_size: .

cdr3_nt: TGTGCCAGCAGTGAAGCGCTCGGAAACATTCAGTACTTC
cdr3_aa: CASSEALGNIQYF
v_call: TRBV6-1
d_call: .
j_call: TRBJ2-4
clone_size: .

cdr3_nt: TGTGCCAGCAGCTACAGGGGTAACACCGGGGAGCTGTTTTTT
cdr3_aa: CASSYRGNTGELFF
v_call: TRBV6-5
d_call: TRBD1
j_call: TRBJ2-2
clone_size: .

cdr3_nt: TGCGCCAGCAGCTTGACATCTAACTATGGCTACACCTTC
cdr3_aa: CASSLTSNYGYTF
v_call: TRBV5-1
d_call: .
j_call: TRBJ1-2
clone_size: .

cdr3_nt: TGTGCCAGCAGTTCACCACAGGGGAAAGAGCAGTTCTTC
cdr3_aa: CASSSPQGKEQFF
v_call: TRBV28
d_call: TRBD1
j_call: TRBJ2-1
clone_size: .

cdr3_nt: TGTGCCAGCAGCTTAGGCGGCGGGAACAATCAGCCCCAGCATTTT
cdr3_aa: CASSLGGGNNQPQHF
v_call: TRBV11-2
d_call: .
j_call: TRBJ1-5
clone_size: .

cdr3_nt: TGTGCCAGCAGCCGACAGGAAGGTGAAAAACTGTTTTTT
cdr3_aa: CASSRQEGEKLFF
v_call: TRBV11-2
d_call: .
j_call: TRBJ1-4
clone_size: .

cdr3_nt: TGTGCCAGTAGGGAGGCTAACAGACGGGTTAATTCACCCCTCCACTTT
cdr3_aa: CASREANRRVNSPLHF
v_call: TRBV19
d_call: .
j_call: TRBJ1-6
clone_size: .

cdr3_nt: TGTGCCAGCAGTTACTCGAAACAGGGTGGTTACGAGCAGTACTTC
cdr3_aa: CASSYSKQGGYEQYF
v_call: TRBV6-5
d_call: .
j_call: TRBJ2-7
clone_size: .

cdr3_nt: TGTGCCAGCAACCGGGGACTAGCGGGAGTCAATGAGCAGTTCTTC
cdr3_aa: CASNRGLAGVNEQFF
v_call: TRBV9
d_call: TRBD2
j_call: TRBJ2-1
clone_size: .

cdr3_nt: TGTGCCAGCAGCCCCTGGAGGGACTCCTACGAGCAGTACTTC
cdr3_aa: CASSPWRDSYEQYF
v_call: TRBV7-9
d_call: .
j_call: TRBJ2-7
clone_size: .

cdr3_nt: TGTGCCAGCGATCTCGGTGACACTGAAGCTTTCTTT
cdr3_aa: CASDLGDTEAFF
v_call: TRBV2
d_call: .
j_call: TRBJ1-1
clone_size: few

cdr3_nt: TGCAGCGTTGCACGGGAGCTATACAATGAGCAGTTCTTC
cdr3_aa: CSVARELYNEQFF
v_call: TRBV29-1
d_call: .
j_call: TRBJ2-1
clone_size: .

cdr3_nt: TGTGCCAGCTCACCCCGGGCCGGGGGCCAAGAGACCCAGTACTTC
cdr3_aa: CASSPRAGGQETQYF
v_call: TRBV18
d_call: .
j_call: TRBJ2-5
clone_size: once

cdr3_nt: TGTGCCAGCAGTTACTGGGACAGGTCTAATTCACCCCTCCACTTT
cdr3_aa: CASSYWDRSNSPLHF
v_call: TRBV6-5
d_call: TRBD1
j_call: TRBJ1-6
clone_size: .

cdr3_nt: TGTGCCAGCCGGGGCGGGAGGGCCTCCGATACGCAGTATTTT
cdr3_aa: CASRGGRASDTQYF
v_call: TRBV9
d_call: TRBD2
j_call: TRBJ2-3
clone_size: .

cdr3_nt: TGTGCCAGCAGCGGGGAGGGGATCGAGCAGTACTTC
cdr3_aa: CASSGEGIEQYF
v_call: TRBV5-8
d_call: TRBD2
j_call: TRBJ2-7
clone_size: .

cdr3_nt: TGTGCCAGCAGCTTAGGGGTGTGGGTGGGAACTAATGAAAAACTGTTTTTT
cdr3_aa: CASSLGVWVGTNEKLFF
v_call: TRBV7-8
d_call: .
j_call: TRBJ1-4
clone_size: .

cdr3_nt: TGCGCCAGCAGCCAAGATCCCCCGGCTGCTGAAGCTTTCTTT
cdr3_aa: CASSQDPPAAEAFF
v_call: TRBV4-1
d_call: .
j_call: TRBJ1-1
clone_size: .

cdr3_nt: TGTGCCAGCAGTTTTGGCTCTGGGGCCAACGTCCTGACTTTC
cdr3_aa: CASSFGSGANVLTF
v_call: TRBV27
d_call: .
j_call: TRBJ2-6
clone_size: .